A selection of T cell receptor beta chains follows, all from one sample in a study of chemoradiotherapy in HPV16-positive cancers. Sequencing used immunoSEQ multiplex PCR; TCRdb keeps in-frame clones, though not all of them. The sample holds roughly 1,200 clones, around 80% seen once. The sequenced sample was tumor tissue, obtained from a patient who underwent chemoradiotherapy. These receptors all stem from a human donor with HPV-associated anogenital cancer. CDR3s include the opening cysteine and the closing phenylalanine or tryptophan. The D gene is left open where the match is weak. The size entry is marked missing in some rows and otherwise reads once, few, many or a size class.

TRBJ1-5 TRBD1 TRBV19 - 16 CASSIGGQGANQPQHF TGTGCCAGTAGTATAGGTGGGCAGGGGGCAAATCAGCCCCAGCATTTT
TRBJ2-4 - TRBV19 - 13 CASRSGAKNIQYF TGTGCCAGTAGGTCCGGGGCCAAAAACATTCAGTACTTC
TRBJ1-5 - TRBV5-5 - 13 CASSGPSNQPQHF TGTGCCAGCTCGGGACCAAGCAATCAGCCCCAGCATTTT
TRBJ1-3 - TRBV4-2 - 17 CASSPGHTGASGNTIYF TGTGCCAGCAGCCCCGGGCACACGGGAGCCTCTGGAAACACCATATATTTT
TRBJ1-4 TRBD1 TRBV5-1 once 15 CASKKVAGGDEKLFF TGCGCCAGCAAAAAGGTGGCAGGGGGGGATGAAAAACTGTTTTTT
TRBJ2-5 - TRBV4-1 - 15 CASSPGTYLEETQYF TGCGCCAGCAGTCCCGGGACATACCTCGAAGAGACCCAGTACTTC
TRBJ2-5 - TRBV11-2 - 15 CASSLGGAGGKTQYF TGTGCCAGCAGCTTAGGGGGGGCTGGAGGAAAGACCCAGTACTTC
TRBJ2-2 TRBD1 TRBV5-1 - 16 CASSVTQGVSTGELFF TGCGCCAGCAGCGTGACACAGGGGGTTAGCACCGGGGAGCTGTTTTTT
TRBJ1-1 TRBD1 TRBV6-1 - 15 CASRRGQGAVTEAFF TGTGCCAGCAGGAGGGGACAGGGGGCGGTCACTGAAGCTTTCTTT
TRBJ1-3 TRBD1 TRBV2 - 14 CASSEQGGSSTIYF TGTGCCAGCAGTGAACAGGGGGGCTCGTCCACCATATATTTT
TRBJ2-7 - TRBV10-3 - 11 CAISDSDEQYF TGTGCCATCAGTGATTCGGACGAGCAGTACTTC
TRBJ2-6 - TRBV7-9 - 15 CASSSDFSGANVLTF TGTGCCAGCAGCTCGGACTTCTCTGGGGCCAACGTCCTGACTTTC
TRBJ1-5 - TRBV30 - 15 CAWSVGAVVNQPQHF TGTGCCTGGAGTGTAGGGGCAGTAGTCAATCAGCCCCAGCATTTT
TRBJ2-5 TRBD1 TRBV5-4 - 14 CASSRQGLQETQYF TGTGCCAGCAGCCGACAGGGTCTCCAAGAGACCCAGTACTTC
TRBJ2-2 - TRBV7-6 once 12 CASSFPTGELFF TGTGCCAGCTCATTCCCGACCGGGGAGCTGTTTTTT
TRBJ1-6 - TRBV30 once 18 CAWRPSRRSSSYNSPLHF TGTGCCTGGAGACCCTCCAGACGTTCAAGCTCCTATAATTCACCCCTCCACTTT
TRBJ2-2 TRBD2 TRBV5-4 - 17 CASSLFGGGKVTGELFF TGTGCCAGCAGCTTATTTGGCGGGGGGAAAGTCACCGGGGAGCTGTTTTTT
TRBJ2-3 TRBD2 TRBV5-4 - 16 CASSKGLAGAGDTQYF TGTGCCAGCAGCAAAGGACTAGCGGGGGCCGGGGATACGCAGTATTTT
TRBJ1-2 - TRBV30 - 12 CAWSAGGSGYTF TGTGCCTGGAGCGCTGGGGGAAGCGGCTACACCTTC
TRBJ2-3 - TRBV18 large 14 CASSLLAPTDTQYF TGTGCCAGCTCACTTCTAGCTCCCACAGATACGCAGTATTTT
TRBJ2-5 TRBD1 TRBV2 few 15 CASSEPDRGVETQYF TGTGCCAGCAGTGAACCGGACAGGGGAGTGGAGACCCAGTACTTC
TRBJ2-3 - TRBV23-1 - 12 CASTRGADTQYF TGCGCCAGCACTCGTGGAGCAGATACGCAGTATTTT
TRBJ2-5 TRBD1 TRBV11-2 - 16 CASSQYTRDRVETQYF TGTGCCAGCAGCCAATACACCCGGGACAGGGTAGAGACCCAGTACTTC
TRBJ1-1 TRBD1 TRBV5-1 - 14 CASSLVQGAPEAFF TGCGCCAGCAGCTTGGTCCAGGGGGCACCTGAAGCTTTCTTT
TRBJ2-5 TRBD1 TRBV6-1 - 12 CASDRDSKTQYF TGTGCCAGCGACAGGGATAGTAAGACCCAGTACTTC
TRBJ1-5 - TRBV5-1 - 17 CASSLAGVGLGNQPQHF TGCGCCAGCAGCTTGGCCGGGGTGGGTTTGGGCAATCAGCCCCAGCATTTT
TRBJ1-2 TRBD1 TRBV11-2 - 15 CASSPHQGVGYGYTF TGTGCCAGCAGCCCTCATCAGGGGGTCGGGTATGGCTACACCTTC
TRBJ2-5 - TRBV2 - 13 CARSPGSGETQYF TGTGCCAGGAGTCCGGGGTCAGGAGAGACCCAGTACTTC
TRBJ2-6 - TRBV6-1 - 15 CASGGEGSGANVLTF TGTGCCAGCGGGGGAGAGGGGTCTGGGGCCAACGTCCTGACTTTC
TRBJ2-7 - TRBV25-1 - 11 CASSEFDERYF TGTGCCAGCAGTGAATTCGACGAGCGGTACTTC
TRBJ2-5 TRBD2 TRBV5-1 - 15 CASSVLAGDLETQYF TGCGCCAGCAGCGTACTAGCGGGGGACCTCGAGACCCAGTACTTC
TRBJ2-3 - TRBV11-2 - 13 CASSANRDPTQYF TGTGCCAGCAGCGCCAACAGGGATCCCACGCAGTATTTT
TRBJ2-1 TRBD2 TRBV23-1 - 15 CASSQGGGNHNEQFF TGCGCCAGCAGTCAGGGCGGGGGGAATCACAATGAGCAGTTCTTC
TRBJ1-5 - TRBV15 few 15 CATSSAGNSNQPQHF TGTGCCACCAGCAGCGCGGGGAATAGCAATCAGCCCCAGCATTTT
TRBJ1-2 - TRBV7-8 - 15 CASSLQGPSDYGYTF TGTGCCAGCAGCTTACAGGGCCCCTCTGACTATGGCTACACCTTC
TRBJ1-5 - TRBV7-7 - 13 CASSLVVNQPQHF TGTGCCAGCAGCTTAGTCGTCAATCAGCCCCAGCATTTT
TRBJ2-1 - TRBV20-1 few 11 CSAFGYNEQFF TGCAGTGCTTTTGGATACAATGAGCAGTTCTTC
TRBJ1-2 - TRBV28 - 14 CASSFGRLEYGYTF TGTGCCAGCAGTTTTGGCAGACTGGAGTATGGCTACACCTTC
TRBJ1-5 TRBD1 TRBV19 few 17 CASSEWTGSNSNQPQHF TGTGCCAGTAGTGAATGGACAGGATCAAATAGCAATCAGCCCCAGCATTTT
TRBJ2-3 TRBD2 TRBV10-1 - 14 CASRSGGPTDTQYF TGCGCCAGCAGGAGCGGGGGGCCCACAGATACGCAGTATTTT
TRBJ1-2 TRBD1 TRBV4-1 - 15 CASSQGQGVYYGYTF TGCGCCAGCAGCCAAGGGCAGGGGGTCTACTATGGCTACACCTTC
TRBJ1-5 TRBD1 TRBV27 - 15 CASSTTGVSGQPQHF TGTGCCAGCAGCACGACAGGGGTATCTGGCCAGCCCCAGCATTTT
TRBJ2-3 - TRBV19 - 15 CASRPSPGLTDTQYF TGTGCCAGTAGACCCTCGCCGGGGCTCACAGATACGCAGTATTTT
TRBJ1-2 - TRBV11-2 - 14 CASSFLSRLGGYTF TGTGCCAGCAGCTTTCTCAGTCGCCTTGGTGGCTACACCTTC
TRBJ1-1 - TRBV15 - 17 CATSRARQAPLNTEAFF TGTGCCACCAGCAGAGCCAGACAGGCCCCCCTAAACACTGAAGCTTTCTTT
TRBJ1-2 - TRBV28 - 14 CASSPNIQGRGYTF TGTGCCAGCAGCCCTAACATACAGGGTAGAGGCTACACCTTC
TRBJ1-1 - TRBV30 - 12 CAWQEVRPEAFF TGTGCCTGGCAGGAGGTTCGTCCTGAAGCTTTCTTT
TRBJ1-4 TRBD1 TRBV11-3 - 15 CASSPGGGGDEKLFF TGTGCCAGCAGCCCCGGAGGAGGGGGCGATGAAAAACTGTTTTTT
TRBJ2-2 - TRBV5-1 - 14 CASSLPWDTGELFF TGCGCCAGCAGCTTGCCGTGGGACACCGGGGAGCTGTTTTTT
TRBJ2-5 - TRBV2 - 12 CASSRIQETQYF TGTGCCAGCTCCCGGATCCAAGAGACCCAGTACTTC
TRBJ2-7 TRBD1 TRBV29-1 - 14 CSVAGTEHNYEQYF TGCAGCGTCGCTGGGACAGAACACAACTACGAGCAGTACTTC